This record looks at one T cell receptor (beta chain) sequence and its context. The data were obtained in a study of cytomegalovirus exposure and HLA in healthy donors. The PCR had 60 Vbeta and 13 Jbeta primers. TCRdb keeps only in-frame clones here, not all; method: immunoSEQ multiplex PCR. The table lists around 200,000 clones, around 83% of them singletons. Trimming removed 0 bases at V and 3 bases at J, with 17 bases between. The V gene's germline CDR1 is ENHRY and CDR2 SYGVKD. This CDR3 has 17 amino acids. Material for sequencing was PBMCs. The chain has TRBV10-3 and TRBJ1-2; D uncertain. The clonotype comes from a woman between 45 and 60 years old in good health and CMV-seropositive. CDR3 bases: TGTGCCATCAGTGAGTCGGTGATTAGGGAGGATGACTATGGCTACACCTTC. Translated, it gives CAISESVIREDDYGYTF.